These 10 T cell receptor beta chains were sequenced from one sample in a study of T cell changes during pregnancy in multiple sclerosis. The protocol was immunoSEQ multiplex PCR, while the TCRdb copy is restricted to in-frame clones and leaves out a portion. Among 50,000 to 65,000 clones, approximately 94% were seen once, and the ten largest hold 3.2%. Here the sequenced sample was CD8+ T cells from peripheral blood mononuclear cells, taken in the second trimester of pregnancy. Receptor source: a female donor with multiple sclerosis, enrolled in a pregnancy study.

J is TRBJ2-1 and V is TRBV7-2; 7 bases are shared with TRBD2. CDR1 SGHTA and CDR2 FQGNSA come from the germline V gene. This CDR3 is 15 amino acids long. Losses at the gene ends were 4 bases for V and 4 bases for J; bases not matched to a gene: 7. CDR3 nucleotide sequence: TGTGCCAGCAGCTCGGGGAGGGGTGGATACAATGAGCAGTTCTTC. Protein sequence: CASSSGRGGYNEQFF.

The gene calls are TRBV7-9 and TRBJ2-1, with D tentatively TRBD2 (6 bases). The CDR3 sequence is 17 residues long. V lost 5 bases and J lost 6, with 23 bases in between. CDR1 and CDR2 (germline): SEHNR, FQNEAQ (reference sequence). In nucleotides, the CDR3 is TGTGCCAGCAGCCAACTTACCTTAGGACGGGGGTTCAATGAGCAGTTCTTC. This codes for CASSQLTLGRGFNEQFF. The full variable domain, its missing parts supplied by reference TRBV7-9 and TRBJ2-1, is DTGVSQNPRHKITKRGQNVTFRCDPISEHNRLYWYRQTLGQGPEFLTYFQNEAQLEKSRLLSDRFSAERPKGSFSTLEIQRTEQGDSAMYLCASSQLTLGRGFNEQFFGPGTRLTVL.

V gene TRBV6-1 combines with J gene TRBJ2-7; possibly TRBD2 for D (6 bases). The germline CDR1 and CDR2 sequences are MNHNS and SASEGT. Trimming cost V 2 bases and J 0 bases, with 11 bases left between them. The CDR3 sequence is 15 residues long. CDR3 sequence reads: CASSEWLDYSYEQYF. For the CDR3, the DNA is TGTGCCAGCAGTGAATGGTTGGACTACTCCTACGAGCAGTACTTC.

The chain is built from TRBV6-4 and TRBJ2-3; TRBD2 might be the D (5 bases). Germline V gene data show CDR1 as MRHNA and CDR2 as SNTAGT. The CDR3 spans 13 residues. V gave up 8 bases and J gave up 0 bases, with 9 bases separating them. The CDR3, as DNA: TGTGCCAGCTCCAGGACTAGCACAGATACGCAGTATTTT. It is translated as CASSRTSTDTQYF.

This chain links TRBV9 with TRBJ1-2; 7 bases fit TRBD1. With 3 bases clipped from V and 8 bases from J, the junction kept 13 bases outside the gene matches. The germline V gene has CDR1 SGDLS and CDR2 YYNGEE. The CDR3 is 15 residues long. The CDR3 DNA reads TGTGCCAGCAGCGAGGGGGACAGCCCGCACATGGGCTACACCTTC. It is translated as CASSEGDSPHMGYTF.

This clone was counted a single time. The genes are TRBV11-3 and TRBJ2-7; 11 nucleotides agree with TRBD2. The CDR3 has 14 amino acids. Germline CDR1 and CDR2: SGHNT and YENEEA. Trimming removed 4 bases from V and 6 bases from J; junction bases left unmatched: 5. The chain's CDR3 is CASSWGTSGGEQYF. The CDR3 nucleotides are TGTGCCAGCAGCTGGGGGACTAGCGGAGGCGAGCAGTACTTC.

This chain links TRBV10-3 with TRBJ2-7; 9 bases fit TRBD2. The germline gives CDR1 ENHRY, CDR2 SYGVKD. The V segment lost 3 bases and the J segment 3 bases; nucleotides outside the gene matches: 6. The CDR3 covers 15 residues. The CDR3, as DNA: TGTGCCATCAGTGATGGGACTAGCCCAAGCTACGAGCAGTACTTC. Its protein product is CAISDGTSPSYEQYF.

The V gene is TRBV25-1, the J gene TRBJ1-1, with a tentative D call TRBD1 (5 bases). Germline-derived CDR1 and CDR2 are MGHDK and SYGVNS. The CDR3 sequence is 13 residues long. Trimming shortened V by 6 bases and J by 3 bases, and 11 bases separated the two germline ends. As DNA, the CDR3 is TGTGCCAGCAGCGCGGGGGGGTACACTGAAGCTTTCTTT. Translated, it gives CASSAGGYTEAFF.

V and J are TRBV7-2 and TRBJ2-3, with D unclear. Trimming stripped 0 bases from V and 0 bases from J, with 22 bases between. Germline V gene sequence: CDR1 SGHTA, CDR2 FQGNSA. The CDR3 has 20 residues. Here the CDR3 reads CASSLAVGSSLARSTDTQYF. CDR3 DNA sequence: TGTGCCAGCAGCTTAGCTGTCGGCAGCTCCCTCGCCAGGAGCACAGATACGCAGTATTTT.

This chain uses TRBV30 with TRBJ2-7, with a weak D call TRBD1 (6 bases). The CDR3 length is 11 residues. Germline CDR1 reads GTSNPN; CDR2 reads SVGIG (reference sequence). The V end lost 2 bases, the J end lost 6 bases, and 8 bases lay between the germline ends. CDR3 coding DNA: TGTGCCTGGAGTACAGGGAGCGAGCAGTACTTC. This encodes CAWSTGSEQYF.